Below are 14 T cell receptor beta chains sequenced from a single sample in a study of human CD8 memory T cell subsets. UMI-labeled 5' RACE generated the TCR beta libraries. Each CDR3 protein gets one entry in TCRdb, which reprocessed the 5' RACE reads and gives no DNA. The table gives 7,900 or so distinct CDR3 sequences; the top ten clones make up 20% to 25% of it. The sequenced sample was CD8+ T cells from PBMCs. These receptors all stem from a human donor in good health.

V is TRBV20-1 and J is TRBJ2-1; without DNA, the TCRdb call of TRBD1 cannot be checked. The CDR3 contains 16 residues. Germline V gene lookup returns CDR1 DFQATT and CDR2 SNEGSKA (reference sequence). CDR3 amino acids: CSAHPPFDTSYNEQFF.

The chain recombines TRBV5-4 with TRBJ2-1; TCRdb selects TRBD1, and the lack of DNA leaves this call unchecked. Germline-derived CDR1 and CDR2 are SGHNT and YYREEE (reference sequence). The CDR3 contains 15 residues. This CDR3 is CASSLQLSSYNEQFF.

J is TRBJ2-3 and V is TRBV7-9; without DNA, the TCRdb call of TRBD2 cannot be checked. This CDR3 has 15 residues. Germline CDR1 is SEHNR and CDR2 is FQNEAQ (reference sequence). The CDR3 loop reads CASTPPSGNPDTQYF.

The genes are TRBV20-1 and TRBJ2-7; TCRdb gives TRBD2 as the D gene, but with no DNA this cannot be confirmed. The CDR3 sequence is 17 residues long. Per the germline V gene, CDR1 is DFQATT and CDR2 is SNEGSKA (reference sequence). The CDR3 reads CSASPPGLAELAYEQYF.

The chain employs TRBV7-9 and TRBJ2-1; with no DNA, the TCRdb D assignment of TRBD2 cannot be verified. The CDR3 loop spans 14 amino acids. CDR1 is SEHNR, CDR2 FQNEAQ, per germline (reference sequence). The CDR3 region is CASFLSGGYNEQFF.

CDR3 region: CASSPGLAGGQYEQYF. The V gene is TRBV5-1, the J gene TRBJ2-7; TCRdb selects TRBD2, and the lack of DNA leaves this call unchecked. Germline CDR1 and CDR2: SGHRS and YFSETQ. The CDR3 has 16 residues.

This sequence joins TRBV7-6 and TRBJ2-1; the D call of TRBD2 rests on TCRdb alone, since no DNA is present to check it. This CDR3 has 16 amino acids. Germline CDR1 and CDR2: SGHVS and FNYEAQ. CDR3 region: CASSVTSGSSYNEQFF.

J is TRBJ1-6 and V is TRBV10-3. CDR3 length: 16 residues. Germline V CDR1 and CDR2: ENHRY, SYGVKD. CDR3 protein: CAIRGNLPNYNSPLHF.

This chain uses TRBV20-1 with TRBJ2-3. CDR1 is DFQATT and CDR2 is SNEGSKA in the germline V gene (reference sequence). This CDR3 is built from 14 residues. The chain's CDR3 is CSATIGIPVVFQYF.

This chain connects TRBV7-9 to TRBJ2-1; TCRdb designates TRBD1, a call that cannot be tested without DNA. Germline V gives CDR1 SEHNR, CDR2 FQNEAQ (reference sequence). The CDR3 covers 15 residues. This chain's CDR3 is CASSPLGRGYNEQFF.

This clonotype registers medium-sized by frequency. The chain carries TRBV7-9 and TRBJ2-1; TCRdb lists TRBD1, though no DNA is available to test this call. The CDR3 is made up of 13 amino acids. Germline CDR1 SEHNR, CDR2 FQNEAQ (reference sequence). CDR3 sequence reads: CASSPTGYNEQFF.

This sequence joins TRBV20-1 and TRBJ2-7. Germline V gives CDR1 DFQATT, CDR2 SNEGSKA (reference sequence). CDR3 length: 14 residues. CDR3 amino acids: CSARVVDRSYEQYF.

V and J are TRBV3-1 and TRBJ2-7. CDR1 and CDR2 (germline): LGHDT, YNNKEL (reference sequence). The CDR3 is 13 residues long. CDR3: CASSQVVGYEQYF.

The chain recombines TRBV20-1 with TRBJ2-7; the D gene TCRdb calls, TRBD2, cannot be checked with no DNA. The CDR3 runs 14 residues. Germline CDR1 and CDR2: DFQATT and SNEGSKA (reference sequence). The CDR3 here is CSAPARDSVYEQYF.